What follows is one TCR beta chain and its context. Its cognate antigen is unknown. These data come from a study of cytomegalovirus exposure and HLA in healthy donors. Study-wide results and limits: According to an earlier analysis, most TCR beta V segments yielded productive rearrangements about 87% or about 30% of the time. The study labeled 150 to 200 TCR beta chains cytomegalovirus-associated. One cluster of highly shared sequence variants probably arose as a sequencing artifact. Equally common other TCR beta chains were less clonally expanded than HLA-associated ones, a later analysis found.

The study ran its PCR with 60 Vbeta and 13 Jbeta primers. The repertoire was sequenced with immunoSEQ multiplex PCR; TCRdb's copy has only in-frame clones and lacks some. This table lists 65,000 to 90,000 clones. The CDR3 sequence is 17 residues long. CDR1 and CDR2 (germline): ENHRY, SYGVKD. V was clipped by 10 bases and J by 7 bases, with 26 bases between them. The chain couples TRBV10-3 to TRBJ1-6; TRBD1 is a possible D gene (6 bases). Sample: PBMCs. The clonotype originates from a middle-aged man in good health and CMV-seronegative. This CDR3 is CATRNEDSVRGNSPLHF. The CDR3 nucleotides are TGTGCCACCCGTAATGAGGACAGCGTCCGTGGGAATTCACCCCTCCACTTT.